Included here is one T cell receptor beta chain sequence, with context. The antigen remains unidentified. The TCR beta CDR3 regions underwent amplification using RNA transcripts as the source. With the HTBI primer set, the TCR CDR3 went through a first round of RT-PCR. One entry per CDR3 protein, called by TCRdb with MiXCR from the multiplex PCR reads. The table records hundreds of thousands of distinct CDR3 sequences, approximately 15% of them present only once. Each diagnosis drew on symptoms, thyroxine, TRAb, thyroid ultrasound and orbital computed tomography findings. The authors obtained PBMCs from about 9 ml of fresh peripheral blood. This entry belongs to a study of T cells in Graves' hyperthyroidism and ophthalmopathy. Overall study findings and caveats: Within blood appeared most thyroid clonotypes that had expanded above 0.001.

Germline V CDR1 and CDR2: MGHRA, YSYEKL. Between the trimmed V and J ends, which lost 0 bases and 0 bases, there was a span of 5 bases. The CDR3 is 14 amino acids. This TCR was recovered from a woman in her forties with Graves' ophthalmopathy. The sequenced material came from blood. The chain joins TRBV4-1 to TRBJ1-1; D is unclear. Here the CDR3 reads CASSQESLNTEAFF. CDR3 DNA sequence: TGCGCCAGCAGCCAAGAGAGTTTGAACACTGAAGCTTTCTTT.